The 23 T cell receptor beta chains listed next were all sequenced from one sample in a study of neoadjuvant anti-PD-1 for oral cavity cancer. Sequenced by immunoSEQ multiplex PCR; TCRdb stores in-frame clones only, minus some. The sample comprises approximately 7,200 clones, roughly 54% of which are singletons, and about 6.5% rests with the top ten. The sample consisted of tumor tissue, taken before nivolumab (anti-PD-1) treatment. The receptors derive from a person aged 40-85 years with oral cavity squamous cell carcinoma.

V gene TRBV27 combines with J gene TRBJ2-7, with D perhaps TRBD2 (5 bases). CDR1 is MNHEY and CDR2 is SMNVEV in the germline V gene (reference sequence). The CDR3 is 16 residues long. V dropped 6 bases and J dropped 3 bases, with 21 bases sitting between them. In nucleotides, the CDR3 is TGTGCCAGCAGAGGCCTCACGGCAGCAGAGGGCTACGAGCAGTACTTC. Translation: CASRGLTAAEGYEQYF.

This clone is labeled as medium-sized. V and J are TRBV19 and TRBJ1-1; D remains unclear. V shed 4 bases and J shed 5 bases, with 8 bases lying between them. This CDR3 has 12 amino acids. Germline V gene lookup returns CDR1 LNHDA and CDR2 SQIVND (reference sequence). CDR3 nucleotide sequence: TGTGCCAGTAGTAGGGCAAGGACTGAAGCTTTCTTT. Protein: CASSRARTEAFF.

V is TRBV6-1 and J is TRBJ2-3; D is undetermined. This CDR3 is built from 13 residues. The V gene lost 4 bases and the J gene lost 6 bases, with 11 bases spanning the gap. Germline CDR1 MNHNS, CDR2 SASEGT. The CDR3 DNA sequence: TGTGCCAGCAGTGCGACCGTTAGGGATACGCAGTATTTT. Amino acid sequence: CASSATVRDTQYF.

The CDR3 reads CASSEALGAGGEQYF. As DNA, the CDR3 is TGTGCCAGCAGTGAAGCGCTCGGGGCGGGAGGTGAGCAGTACTTC. This rearrangement joins TRBV2 to TRBJ2-7; 8 bases are shared with TRBD2. The V gene end was trimmed by 0 bases and the J gene end by 7 bases; junction bases not matched to a gene: 8. Germline V gene data show CDR1 as SNHLY and CDR2 as FYNNEI. CDR3 length equals 15 residues.

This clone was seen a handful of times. CDR3 DNA sequence: TGTGCCAGTAAATCGGTGAGGGGGGAATCGTATGAGCAGTTCTTC. Translated, it gives CASKSVRGESYEQFF. This sequence joins TRBV19 and TRBJ2-1, with D perhaps given as TRBD1 or TRBD2 (6 bases each). The germline V gene encodes CDR1 LNHDA and CDR2 SQIVND (reference sequence). Trimming took off 7 bases at V and 8 bases at J, with 21 bases between the two ends. The CDR3 length is 15 residues.

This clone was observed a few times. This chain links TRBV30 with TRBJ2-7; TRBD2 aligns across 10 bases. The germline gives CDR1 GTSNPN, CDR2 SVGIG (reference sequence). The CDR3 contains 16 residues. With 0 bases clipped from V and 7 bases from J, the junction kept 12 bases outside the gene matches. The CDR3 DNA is TGTGCCTGGAGTGTACTGGGGCAGCGGGAGGGACGGGAGCAGTACTTC. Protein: CAWSVLGQREGREQYF.

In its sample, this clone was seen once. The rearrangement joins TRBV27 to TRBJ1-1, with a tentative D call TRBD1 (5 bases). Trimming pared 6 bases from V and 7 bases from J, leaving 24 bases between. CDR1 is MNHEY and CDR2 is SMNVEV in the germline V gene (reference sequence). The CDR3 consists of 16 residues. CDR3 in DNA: TGTGCCAGCAGCCAGGGAGTAGGGCCCGGGGGGGGTGAAGCTTTCTTT. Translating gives CASSQGVGPGGGEAFF.

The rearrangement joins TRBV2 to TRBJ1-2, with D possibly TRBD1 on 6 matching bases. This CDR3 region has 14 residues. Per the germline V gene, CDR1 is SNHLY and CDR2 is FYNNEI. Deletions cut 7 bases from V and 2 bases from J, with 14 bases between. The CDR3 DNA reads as TGTGCCAGCACTACGCGCAGGGGCAACTATGGCTACACCTTC. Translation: CASTTRRGNYGYTF.

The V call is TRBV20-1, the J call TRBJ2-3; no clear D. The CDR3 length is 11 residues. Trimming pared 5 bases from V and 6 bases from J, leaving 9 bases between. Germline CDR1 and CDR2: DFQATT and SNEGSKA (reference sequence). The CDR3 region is CSADLGDTQYF. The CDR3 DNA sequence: TGCAGTGCTGACCTGGGGGATACGCAGTATTTT.

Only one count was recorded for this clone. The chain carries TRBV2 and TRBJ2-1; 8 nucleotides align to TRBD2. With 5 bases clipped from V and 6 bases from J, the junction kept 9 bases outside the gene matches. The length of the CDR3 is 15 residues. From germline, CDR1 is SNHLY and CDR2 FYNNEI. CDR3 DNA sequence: TGTGCCAGCAGTTTAAGCGGGGGCCTTTTCAATGAGCAGTTCTTC. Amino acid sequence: CASSLSGGLFNEQFF.

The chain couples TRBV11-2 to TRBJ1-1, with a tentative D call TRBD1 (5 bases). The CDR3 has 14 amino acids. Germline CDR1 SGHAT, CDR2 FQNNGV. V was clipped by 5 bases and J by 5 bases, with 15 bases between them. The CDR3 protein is CASSPTGARTEAFF. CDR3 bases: TGTGCCAGCAGCCCAACAGGTGCGAGGACTGAAGCTTTCTTT.

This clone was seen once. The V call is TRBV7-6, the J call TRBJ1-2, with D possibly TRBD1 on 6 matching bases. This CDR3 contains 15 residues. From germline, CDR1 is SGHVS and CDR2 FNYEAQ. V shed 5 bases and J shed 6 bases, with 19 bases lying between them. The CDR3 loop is CASSLEVGGANGYTF. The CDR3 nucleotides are TGTGCCAGCAGCCTTGAAGTAGGGGGGGCTAATGGCTACACCTTC.

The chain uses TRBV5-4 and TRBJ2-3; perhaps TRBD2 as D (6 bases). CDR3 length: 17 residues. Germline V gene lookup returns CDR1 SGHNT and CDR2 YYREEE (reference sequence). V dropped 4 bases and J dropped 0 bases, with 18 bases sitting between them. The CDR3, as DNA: TGTGCCAGCAGCCCCGCCGGGGCTAGCGCTAGCACAGATACGCAGTATTTT. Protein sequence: CASSPAGASASTDTQYF.

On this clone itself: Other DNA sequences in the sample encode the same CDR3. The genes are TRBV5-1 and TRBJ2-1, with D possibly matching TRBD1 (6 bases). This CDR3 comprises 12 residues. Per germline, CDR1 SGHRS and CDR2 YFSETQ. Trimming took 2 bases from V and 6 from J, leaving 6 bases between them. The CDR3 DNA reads TGCGCCAGCAGCTTAGGGGGCAATGAGCAGTTCTTC. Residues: CASSLGGNEQFF. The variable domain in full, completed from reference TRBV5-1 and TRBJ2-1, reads KAGVTQTPRYLIKTRGQQVTLSCSPISGHRSVSWYQQTPGQGLQFLFEYFSETQRNKGNFPGRFSGRQFSNSRSEMNVSTLELGDSALYLCASSLGGNEQFFGPGTRLTVL.

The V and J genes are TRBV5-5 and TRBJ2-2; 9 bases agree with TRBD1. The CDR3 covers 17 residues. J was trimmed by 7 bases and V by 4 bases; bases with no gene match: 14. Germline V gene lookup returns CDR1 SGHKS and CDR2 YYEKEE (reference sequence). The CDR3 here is CASSIPGTGKMFGELFF. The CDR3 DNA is TGTGCCAGCAGCATTCCCGGGACAGGGAAGATGTTCGGGGAGCTGTTTTTT.

In DNA, the CDR3 is TGTGCCAGCAGCCATTCGAACACTGAAGCTTTCTTT. Translating gives CASSHSNTEAFF. The chain employs TRBV14 and TRBJ1-1; the D is unclear. The CDR3 covers 12 residues. Trimming cost V 3 bases and J 1 base, with 3 bases left between them. Germline loops: CDR1 SGHDN, CDR2 FVKESK.

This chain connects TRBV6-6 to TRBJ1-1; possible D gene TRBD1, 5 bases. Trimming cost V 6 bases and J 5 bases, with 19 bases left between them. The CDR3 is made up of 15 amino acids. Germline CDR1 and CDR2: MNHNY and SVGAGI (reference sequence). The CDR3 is CASSRTRGRWTEAFF. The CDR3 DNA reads TGTGCCAGCAGCAGGACAAGGGGTAGATGGACTGAAGCTTTCTTT.

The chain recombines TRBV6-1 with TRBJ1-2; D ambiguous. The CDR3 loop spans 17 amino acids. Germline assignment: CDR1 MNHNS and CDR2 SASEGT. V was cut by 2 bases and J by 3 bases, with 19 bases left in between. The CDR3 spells CASSERQNWNTHYGYTF. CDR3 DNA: TGTGCCAGCAGTGAAAGGCAGAATTGGAATACCCACTATGGCTACACCTTC.

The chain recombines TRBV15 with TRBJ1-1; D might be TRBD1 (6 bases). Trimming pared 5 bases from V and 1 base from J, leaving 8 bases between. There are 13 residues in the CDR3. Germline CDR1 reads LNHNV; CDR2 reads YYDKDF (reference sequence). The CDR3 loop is CATSGGQNTEAFF. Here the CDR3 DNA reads TGTGCCACCAGCGGGGGACAGAACACTGAAGCTTTCTTT.

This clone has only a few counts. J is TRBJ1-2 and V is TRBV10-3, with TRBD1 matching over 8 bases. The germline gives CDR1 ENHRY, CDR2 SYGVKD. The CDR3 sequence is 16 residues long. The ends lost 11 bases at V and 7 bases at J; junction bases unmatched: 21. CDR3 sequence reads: CASGGEDRGLGGGYTF. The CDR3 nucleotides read TGTGCCTCCGGGGGGGAAGACAGGGGCTTGGGCGGTGGCTACACCTTC.

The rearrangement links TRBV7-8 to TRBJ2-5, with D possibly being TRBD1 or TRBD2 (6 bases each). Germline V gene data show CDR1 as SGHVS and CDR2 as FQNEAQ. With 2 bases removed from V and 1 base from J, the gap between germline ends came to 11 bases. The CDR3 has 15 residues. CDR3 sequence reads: CASSLNRGPQETQYF. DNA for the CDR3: TGTGCCAGCAGCTTAAATCGGGGGCCCCAAGAGACCCAGTACTTC. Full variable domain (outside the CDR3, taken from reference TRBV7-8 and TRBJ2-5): GAGVSQSPRYKVAKRGQDVALRCDPISGHVSLFWYQQALGQGPEFLTYFQNEAQLDKSGLPSDRFFAERPEGSVSTLKIQRTQQEDSAVYLCASSLNRGPQETQYFGPGTRLLVL.

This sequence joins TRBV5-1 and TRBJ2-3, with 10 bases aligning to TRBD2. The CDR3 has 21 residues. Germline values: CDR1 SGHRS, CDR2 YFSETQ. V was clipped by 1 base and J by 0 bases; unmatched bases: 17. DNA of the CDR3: TGCGCCAGCAGCTTGTATCCGGGACTAGCGACCAAAACCTCTAGCACAGATACGCAGTATTTT. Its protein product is CASSLYPGLATKTSSTDTQYF.

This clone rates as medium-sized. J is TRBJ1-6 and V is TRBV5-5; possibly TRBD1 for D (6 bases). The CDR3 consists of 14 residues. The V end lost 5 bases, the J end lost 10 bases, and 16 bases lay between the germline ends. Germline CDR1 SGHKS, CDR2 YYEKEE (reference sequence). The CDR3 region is CASRTGPRGSPLHF. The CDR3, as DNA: TGTGCCAGCAGAACAGGGCCTAGGGGGTCACCCCTCCACTTT.